This T cell receptor beta chain was found in a study of shared clonotypes between healthy human individuals. CD45RO-negative, CCR7-selected cells formed the naive CD8 fraction, which excluded terminally differentiated effector memory CD45RA+ cells. All the donors were Caucasian adults who lived in Nashville, Tennessee. Comment on this clone: Its antigen is still unknown.

General study findings and limits: Clonotype sharing among donors was expected to depend on sequencing depth. Sharing across four donors was highest in naive CD4 (roughly 5%) and lowest in memory CD8 (roughly 0.4%). In general, naive subsets displayed greater estimated richness than memory subsets did.

The repertoire was sequenced with immunoSEQ multiplex PCR; TCRdb's copy has only in-frame clones and lacks some. The data show millions of clones, about 94% seen once. Material: naive CD8+ T cells sorted from blood. This TCR derives from a man between 18 and 29 years old in good health.

CDR3 protein: CASSLDGGRFQANYGYTF. CDR3 nucleotide sequence: TGTGCCAGCAGCTTAGACGGGGGCAGGTTCCAAGCCAACTATGGCTACACCTTC. The chain recombines TRBV11-2 with TRBJ1-2; D possibly corresponds to TRBD1 (6 bases). The CDR3 is made up of 18 amino acids. The V and J ends lost 0 bases and 2 bases respectively, with 19 bases between them. CDR1 and CDR2 (germline): SGHAT, FQNNGV.